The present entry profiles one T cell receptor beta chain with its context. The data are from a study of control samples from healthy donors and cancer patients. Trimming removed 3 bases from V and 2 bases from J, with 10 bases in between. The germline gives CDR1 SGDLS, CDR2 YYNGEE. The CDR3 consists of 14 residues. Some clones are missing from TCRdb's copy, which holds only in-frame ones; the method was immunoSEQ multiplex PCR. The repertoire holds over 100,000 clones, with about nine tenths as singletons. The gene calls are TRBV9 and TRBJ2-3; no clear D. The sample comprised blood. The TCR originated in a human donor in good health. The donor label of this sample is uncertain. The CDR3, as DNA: TGTGCCAGCAGCGCTATTGCCGCCACAGATACGCAGTATTTT. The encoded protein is CASSAIAATDTQYF.